This T cell receptor (beta chain) appears in the sequencing data of a study of OX40 agonist ivuxolimab in advanced cancers. Background on the study: Ivuxolimab, which is an agonistic anti-OX40 (CD134) antibody, was administered to the patients. Averaging 60 years in age, with a range of roughly 23 to 80, the cohort was around 83% male. Patients in dose escalation had liver, melanoma, kidney or head and neck cancers.

Sequencing used immunoSEQ multiplex PCR; TCRdb keeps in-frame clones, though not all of them. The sample lists some 25,000 clones, 80% to 90% occurring once. This clone was seen once. The study sampled blood at baseline, cycle 4 day 1, and cycle 7 day 1. V was pared by 3 bases and J by 3 bases, with 29 bases between. Germline values: CDR1 SGDLS, CDR2 YYNGEE. The length of the CDR3 is 20 residues. This sequence originates from an adult with an advanced solid tumor such as melanoma, head and neck, liver or kidney cancer. The V gene is TRBV9, the J gene TRBJ2-3; tentatively, D is TRBD1 or TRBD2 (6 bases each). The source material was CD4+ or CD8+ T cells sorted from blood, sampled in a trial of the OX40 agonist ivuxolimab. CDR3: CASSADPTRGGGMWTDTQYF. Here the CDR3 DNA reads TGTGCCAGCAGCGCCGATCCGACCAGGGGAGGAGGCATGTGGACAGATACGCAGTATTTT.